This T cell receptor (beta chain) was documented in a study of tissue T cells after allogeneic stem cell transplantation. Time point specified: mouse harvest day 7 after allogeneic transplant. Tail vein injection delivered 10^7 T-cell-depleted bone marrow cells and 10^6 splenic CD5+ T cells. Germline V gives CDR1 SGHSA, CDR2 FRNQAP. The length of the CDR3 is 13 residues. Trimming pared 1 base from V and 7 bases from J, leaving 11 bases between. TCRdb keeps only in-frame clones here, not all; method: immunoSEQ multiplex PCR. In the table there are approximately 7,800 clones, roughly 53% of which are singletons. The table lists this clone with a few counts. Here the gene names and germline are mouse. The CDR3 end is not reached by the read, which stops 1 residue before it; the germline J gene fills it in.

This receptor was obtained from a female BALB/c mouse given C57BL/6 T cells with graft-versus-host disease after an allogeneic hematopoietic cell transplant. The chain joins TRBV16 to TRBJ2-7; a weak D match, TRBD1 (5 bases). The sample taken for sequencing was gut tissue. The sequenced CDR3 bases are TGTGCAAGCAGCTTAGGGCAGGGAGACGAACAGTAC. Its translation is CASSLGQGDEQY. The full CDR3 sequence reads CASSLGQGDEQYF.